The 14 T cell receptor beta chains below all came from one sample that was sequenced in a study of blood T cell repertoires in COVID-19. The repertoire was sequenced with immunoSEQ multiplex PCR; TCRdb's copy has only in-frame clones and lacks some. Of about 53,000 clones in the sample, approximately 80% were seen once. Input material: peripheral blood. The receptors stem from a man in his 70s with active or convalescent COVID-19.

The chain carries TRBV29-1 and TRBJ2-1, with 11 positions matching TRBD2. V lost 5 bases, J lost 6 bases, and 12 bases stayed unmatched. The CDR3 contains 16 residues. In germline, CDR1 is SQVTM, CDR2 ANQGSEA. The CDR3 sequence: CSVSNLAGGVGNEQFF. CDR3 DNA: TGCAGCGTTTCTAACCTAGCGGGAGGAGTAGGCAATGAGCAGTTCTTC.

V usage is TRBV7-9 and J usage is TRBJ1-1; 7 bases are a match to TRBD1. Trimming removed 1 base from V and 11 bases from J; junction bases left unmatched: 4. The CDR3 spans 12 residues. Germline CDR1 reads SEHNR; CDR2 reads FQNEAQ (reference sequence). The CDR3 coding sequence is TGTGCCAGCAGCTTAGTACAGGGGAGGGCTTTCTTT. It specifies CASSLVQGRAFF.

This clone appeared a few times. The rearrangement uses TRBV3-1 (or the pseudogene TRBV3-2) and TRBJ1-2; 9 nucleotides line up with TRBD1. CDR3 length: 13 residues. The junction had 6 bases not matched to a gene; V was cut back by 6 bases and J by 7 bases. Looked up from germline, CDR1 is LGHDT and CDR2 is YNNKEL (reference sequence). In DNA form, the CDR3 reads TGTGCCAGCAGTAGGAGGGACAGGGCTGGCTACACCTTC. Amino acids: CASSRRDRAGYTF.

This sequence joins TRBV6-5 and TRBJ2-2; D uncertain. V was clipped by 6 bases and J by 5 bases, with 10 bases between them. This CDR3 is 13 amino acids long. From germline, CDR1 is MNHEY and CDR2 SVGAGI. The CDR3, as DNA: TGTGCCAGCAGAGCTACCTCAACCGGGGAGCTGTTTTTT. This codes for CASRATSTGELFF.

The gene calls are TRBV7-9 and TRBJ2-3; 9 positions agree with TRBD2. V trimming: 1 base; J trimming: 5 bases; junction bases outside the gene matches: 7. CDR1 and CDR2 (germline): SEHNR, FQNEAQ (reference sequence). This CDR3 comprises 16 residues. The CDR3 coding sequence is TGTGCCAGCAGCTTAGAGGTAGCGGGGGTGGGAGATACGCAGTATTTT. Translation gives CASSLEVAGVGDTQYF.

The chain is built from TRBV19 and TRBJ1-1, with a tentative D call TRBD1 (5 bases). Germline V gene sequence: CDR1 LNHDA, CDR2 SQIVND (reference sequence). The CDR3 length is 13 residues. V lost 4 bases to trimming and J lost 4 bases, with 10 bases between them. The CDR3 reads CASSKAGLTEAFF. The CDR3 nucleotides read TGTGCCAGTAGTAAGGCAGGGCTCACTGAAGCTTTCTTT.

The chain couples TRBV5-1 to TRBJ1-1, with D perhaps matching TRBD1 (5 bases). Germline CDR1 and CDR2: SGHRS and YFSETQ. Deletions cut 7 bases from V and 0 bases from J, with 13 bases between. This CDR3 has 14 residues. CDR3 sequence (DNA): TGCGCCAGCGGAGTGGGGGGACTGAACACTGAAGCTTTCTTT. Translated: CASGVGGLNTEAFF.

This chain links TRBV9 with TRBJ2-1, with 7 bases aligning to TRBD2. The CDR3 is 16 residues long. J lost 5 bases, V lost 4 bases, and 12 bases had no gene match. Germline V gives CDR1 SGDLS, CDR2 YYNGEE. The CDR3 spells CASSLSPASGDNEQFF. CDR3 in DNA: TGTGCCAGCAGCCTCTCCCCCGCTAGCGGAGACAATGAGCAGTTCTTC.

There are a few counts of this clone. V and J are TRBV18 and TRBJ2-1, with a tentative D call TRBD1 (5 bases). The CDR3 spans 14 residues. The V and J ends lost 3 bases and 7 bases respectively, with 13 bases between them. Germline V CDR1 and CDR2: KGHSH, LQKENI. The CDR3 DNA sequence: TGTGCCAGCTCACCTCAGGGCTCAAAAAATGAGCAGTTCTTC. Its protein product is CASSPQGSKNEQFF.

The chain couples TRBV27 to TRBJ1-5; D is undetermined. Germline V gene sequence: CDR1 MNHEY, CDR2 SMNVEV (reference sequence). There are 14 residues in the CDR3. V lost 0 bases and J lost 5, with 8 bases in between. The CDR3 spells CASSLSGGHQPQHF. The CDR3 bases are TGTGCCAGCAGTTTATCAGGAGGGCATCAGCCCCAGCATTTT.

The CDR3 region has the DNA TGTGCCAGCAGCCGAAGCTTACTTGAGGTCTACACCTTC. This encodes CASSRSLLEVYTF. The chain has TRBV7-2 and TRBJ1-2, with no clear D. Germline-derived CDR1 and CDR2 are SGHTA and FQGNSA. V was pared by 5 bases and J by 10 bases, with 17 bases between. The CDR3 loop spans 13 amino acids.

The chain joins TRBV19 to TRBJ1-4; TRBD1 is a possible D gene (6 bases). The V gene lost 9 bases and the J gene lost 8 bases, with 22 bases spanning the gap. CDR1 is LNHDA and CDR2 is SQIVND in the germline V gene (reference sequence). This CDR3 comprises 15 residues. The chain's CDR3 is CASLPAGGRREKLFF. The CDR3 DNA is TGTGCCAGCCTGCCGGCGGGGGGGCGGAGAGAAAAACTGTTTTTT.

The V gene is TRBV5-1, the J gene TRBJ2-1; D gene uncertain. CDR1 and CDR2 from the germline V gene are SGHRS and YFSETQ. Trimming took 4 bases from V and 6 from J, leaving 20 bases between them. This CDR3 comprises 16 residues. The CDR3 DNA reads as TGCGCCAGCAGCCACGGGTCGAGACCCCGATCCAATGAGCAGTTCTTC. Amino acids: CASSHGSRPRSNEQFF.

The chain couples TRBV28 to TRBJ1-3, with D unclear. The CDR3 runs 13 residues. Trimming stripped 7 bases from V and 5 bases from J, with 12 bases between. Per germline, CDR1 MDHEN and CDR2 SYDVKM. CDR3 nucleotides: TGTGCCAGCACCCCCCCGGGGAGAAACACCATATATTTT. Translating gives CASTPPGRNTIYF.